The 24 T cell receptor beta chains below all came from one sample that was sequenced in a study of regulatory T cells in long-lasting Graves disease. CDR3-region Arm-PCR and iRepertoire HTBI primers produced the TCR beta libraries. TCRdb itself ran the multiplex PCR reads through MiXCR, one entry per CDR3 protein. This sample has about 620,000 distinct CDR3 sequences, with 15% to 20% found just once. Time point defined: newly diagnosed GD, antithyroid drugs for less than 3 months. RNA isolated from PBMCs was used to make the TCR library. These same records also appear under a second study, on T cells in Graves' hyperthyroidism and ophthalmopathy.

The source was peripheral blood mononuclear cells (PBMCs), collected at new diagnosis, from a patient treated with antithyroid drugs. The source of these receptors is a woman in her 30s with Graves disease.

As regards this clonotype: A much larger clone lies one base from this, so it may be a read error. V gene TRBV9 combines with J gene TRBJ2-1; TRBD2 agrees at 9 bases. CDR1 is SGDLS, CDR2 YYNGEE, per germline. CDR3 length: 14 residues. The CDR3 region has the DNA TGTGCCAACAGCGTAGCGGGAGAAAGGAATGAGCAGTTCTTC. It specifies CANSVAGERNEQFF.

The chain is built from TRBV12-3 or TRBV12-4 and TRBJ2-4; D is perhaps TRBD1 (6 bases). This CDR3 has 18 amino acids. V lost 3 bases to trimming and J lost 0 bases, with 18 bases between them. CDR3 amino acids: CASSFDFKTGLAKNIQYF. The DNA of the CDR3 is TGTGCCAGCAGTTTCGACTTCAAGACAGGATTAGCCAAAAACATTCAGTACTTC.

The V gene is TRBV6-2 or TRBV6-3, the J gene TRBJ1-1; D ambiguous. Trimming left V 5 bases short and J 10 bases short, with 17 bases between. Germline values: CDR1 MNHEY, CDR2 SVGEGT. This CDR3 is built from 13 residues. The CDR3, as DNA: TGTGCCAGCAGTCACGGGGTGGTGGAAGTAGCTTTCTTT. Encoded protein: CASSHGVVEVAFF.

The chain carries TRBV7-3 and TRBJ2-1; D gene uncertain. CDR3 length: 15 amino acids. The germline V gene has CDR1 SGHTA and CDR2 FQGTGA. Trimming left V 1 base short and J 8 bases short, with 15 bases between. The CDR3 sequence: CASSLSGPGPHEQFF. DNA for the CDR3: TGTGCCAGCAGCTTAAGCGGACCGGGTCCCCATGAGCAGTTCTTC.

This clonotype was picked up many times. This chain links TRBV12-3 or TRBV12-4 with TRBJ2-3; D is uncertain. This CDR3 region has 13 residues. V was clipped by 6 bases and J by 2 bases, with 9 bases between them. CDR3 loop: CASSQDSTDTQYF. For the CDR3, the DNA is TGTGCCAGCAGCCAAGACTCCACAGATACGCAGTATTTT.

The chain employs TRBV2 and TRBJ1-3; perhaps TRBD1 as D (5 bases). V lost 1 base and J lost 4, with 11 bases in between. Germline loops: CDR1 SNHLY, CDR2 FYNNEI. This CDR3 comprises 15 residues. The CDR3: CASSEEGLAGNTIYF. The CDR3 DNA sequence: TGTGCCAGCAGTGAAGAGGGGCTTGCGGGAAACACCATATATTTT.

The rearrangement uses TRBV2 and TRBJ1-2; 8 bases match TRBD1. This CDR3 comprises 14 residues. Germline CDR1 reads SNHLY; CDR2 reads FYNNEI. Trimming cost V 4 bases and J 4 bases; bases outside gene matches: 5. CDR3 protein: CASSADRAGYGYTF. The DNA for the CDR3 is TGTGCCAGCAGTGCGGACAGGGCCGGCTATGGCTACACCTTC.

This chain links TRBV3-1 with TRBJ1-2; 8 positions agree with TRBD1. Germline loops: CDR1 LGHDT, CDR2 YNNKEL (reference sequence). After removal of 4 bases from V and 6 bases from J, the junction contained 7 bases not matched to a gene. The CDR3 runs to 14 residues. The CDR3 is CASSRRTGNDGYTF. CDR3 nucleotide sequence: TGTGCCAGCAGCCGGAGGACAGGGAACGATGGCTACACCTTC. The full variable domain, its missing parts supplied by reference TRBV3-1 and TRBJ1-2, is DTAVSQTPKYLVTQMGNDKSIKCEQNLGHDTMYWYKQDSKKFLKIMFSYNNKELIINETVPNRFSPKSPDKAHLNLHINSLELGDSAVYFCASSRRTGNDGYTFGSGTRLTVV.

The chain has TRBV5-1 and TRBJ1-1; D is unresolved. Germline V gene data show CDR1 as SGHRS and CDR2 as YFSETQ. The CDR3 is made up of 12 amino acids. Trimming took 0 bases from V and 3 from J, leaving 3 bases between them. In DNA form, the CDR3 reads TGCGCCAGCAGCTTGGATGACACTGAAGCTTTCTTT. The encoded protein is CASSLDDTEAFF.

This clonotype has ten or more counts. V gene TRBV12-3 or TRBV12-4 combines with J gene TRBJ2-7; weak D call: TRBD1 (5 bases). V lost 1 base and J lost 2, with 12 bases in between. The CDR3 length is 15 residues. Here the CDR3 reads CASSLEMVRAYEQYF. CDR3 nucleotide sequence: TGTGCCAGCAGTTTAGAAATGGTCAGGGCCTACGAGCAGTACTTC.

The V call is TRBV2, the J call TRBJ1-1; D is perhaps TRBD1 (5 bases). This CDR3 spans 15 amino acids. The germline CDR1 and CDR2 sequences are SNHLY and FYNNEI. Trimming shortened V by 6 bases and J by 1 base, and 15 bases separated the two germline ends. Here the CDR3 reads CASRALGRRNTEAFF. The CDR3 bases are TGTGCCAGCAGAGCCTTGGGACGGAGGAACACTGAAGCTTTCTTT. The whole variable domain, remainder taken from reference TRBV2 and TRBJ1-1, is EPEVTQTPSHQVTQMGQEVILRCVPISNHLYFYWYRQILGQKVEFLVSFYNNEISEKSEIFDDQFSVERPDGSNFTLKIRSTKLEDSAMYFCASRALGRRNTEAFFGQGTRLTVV.

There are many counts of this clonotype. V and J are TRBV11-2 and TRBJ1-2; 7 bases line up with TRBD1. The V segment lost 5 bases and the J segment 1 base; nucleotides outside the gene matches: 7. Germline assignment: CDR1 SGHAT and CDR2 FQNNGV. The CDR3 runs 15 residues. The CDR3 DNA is TGTGCCAGCAGCATGACAGGGCGGAATAACTATGGCTACACCTTC. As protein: CASSMTGRNNYGYTF.

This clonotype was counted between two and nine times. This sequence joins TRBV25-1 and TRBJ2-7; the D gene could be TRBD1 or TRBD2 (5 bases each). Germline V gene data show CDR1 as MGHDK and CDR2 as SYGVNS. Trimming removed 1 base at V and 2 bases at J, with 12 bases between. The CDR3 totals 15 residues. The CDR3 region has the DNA TGTGCCAGCAGTGAATCGTTGATGGGGGCCTACGAGCAGTACTTC. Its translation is CASSESLMGAYEQYF.

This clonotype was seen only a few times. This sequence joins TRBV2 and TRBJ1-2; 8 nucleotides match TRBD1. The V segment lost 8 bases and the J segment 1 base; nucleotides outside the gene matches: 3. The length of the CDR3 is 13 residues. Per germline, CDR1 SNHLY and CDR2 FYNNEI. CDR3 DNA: TGTGCCAGCGCCAGGGGGCATAACTATGGCTACACCTTC. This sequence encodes CASARGHNYGYTF.

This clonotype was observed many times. The CDR3 DNA reads TGCAGTGCCCCTGACACCAGCTCTGGAAACACCATATATTTT. Translated: CSAPDTSSGNTIYF. This chain links TRBV20-1 with TRBJ1-3; the D is unclear. Trimming pared 6 bases from V and 0 bases from J, leaving 12 bases between. Germline V gene lookup returns CDR1 DFQATT and CDR2 SNEGSKA (reference sequence). This CDR3 has 14 amino acids.

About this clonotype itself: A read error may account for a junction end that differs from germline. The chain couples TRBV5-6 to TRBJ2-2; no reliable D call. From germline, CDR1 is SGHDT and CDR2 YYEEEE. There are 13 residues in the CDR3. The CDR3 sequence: CGSSLVVAGELFF. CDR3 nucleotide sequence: TGTGGCAGCAGCTTGGTAGTGGCCGGGGAGCTGTTTTTT.

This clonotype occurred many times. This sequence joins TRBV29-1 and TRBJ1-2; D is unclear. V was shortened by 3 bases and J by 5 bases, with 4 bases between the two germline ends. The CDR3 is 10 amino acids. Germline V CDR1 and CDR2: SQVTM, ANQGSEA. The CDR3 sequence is CSVEGYGYTF. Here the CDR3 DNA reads TGCAGCGTTGAGGGGTATGGCTACACCTTC.

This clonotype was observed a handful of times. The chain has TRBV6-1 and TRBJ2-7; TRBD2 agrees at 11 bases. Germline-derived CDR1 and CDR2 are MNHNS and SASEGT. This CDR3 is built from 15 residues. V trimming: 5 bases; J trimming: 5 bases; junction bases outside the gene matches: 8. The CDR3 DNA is TGTGCCAGCAGTCTCTTTCTAGCGGGAGGCCACGAGCAGTACTTC. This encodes CASSLFLAGGHEQYF.

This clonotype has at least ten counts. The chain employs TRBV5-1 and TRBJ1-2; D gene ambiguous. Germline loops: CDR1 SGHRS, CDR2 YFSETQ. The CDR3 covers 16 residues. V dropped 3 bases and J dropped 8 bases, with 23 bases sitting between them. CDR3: CASSSGPADSTVGYTF. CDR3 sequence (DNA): TGCGCCAGCAGCTCGGGCCCCGCCGACTCGACTGTAGGCTACACCTTC. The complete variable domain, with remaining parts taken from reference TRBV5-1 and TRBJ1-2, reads KAGVTQTPRYLIKTRGQQVTLSCSPISGHRSVSWYQQTPGQGLQFLFEYFSETQRNKGNFPGRFSGRQFSNSRSEMNVSTLELGDSALYLCASSSGPADSTVGYTFGSGTRLTVV.

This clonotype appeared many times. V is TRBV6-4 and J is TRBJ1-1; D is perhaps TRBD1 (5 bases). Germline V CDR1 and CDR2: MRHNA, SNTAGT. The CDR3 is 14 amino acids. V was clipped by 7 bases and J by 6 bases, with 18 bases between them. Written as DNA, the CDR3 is TGTGCCAGCACCCCCTTTTGGGGGTCCGCTGAAGCTTTCTTT. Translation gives CASTPFWGSAEAFF.

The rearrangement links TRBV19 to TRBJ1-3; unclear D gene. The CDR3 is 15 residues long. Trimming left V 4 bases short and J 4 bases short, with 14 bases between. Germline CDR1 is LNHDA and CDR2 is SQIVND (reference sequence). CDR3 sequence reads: CASSTRRVGGNTIYF. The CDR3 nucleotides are TGTGCCAGTAGTACCCGACGAGTCGGAGGAAACACCATATATTTT.

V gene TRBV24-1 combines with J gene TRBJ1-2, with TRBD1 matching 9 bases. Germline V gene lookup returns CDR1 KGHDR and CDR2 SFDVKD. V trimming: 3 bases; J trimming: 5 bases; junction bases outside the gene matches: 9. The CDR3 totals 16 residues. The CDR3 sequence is CATSDSYGTGPYGYTF. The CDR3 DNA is TGTGCCACCAGTGATAGTTACGGGACAGGGCCTTATGGCTACACCTTC.

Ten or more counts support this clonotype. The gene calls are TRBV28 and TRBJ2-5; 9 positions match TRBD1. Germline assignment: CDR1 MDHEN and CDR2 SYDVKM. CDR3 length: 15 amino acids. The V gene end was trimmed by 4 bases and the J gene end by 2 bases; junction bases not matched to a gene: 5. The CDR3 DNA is TGTGCCAGCAGTTATAGGGGGACAGGGCAAGAGACCCAGTACTTC. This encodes CASSYRGTGQETQYF.

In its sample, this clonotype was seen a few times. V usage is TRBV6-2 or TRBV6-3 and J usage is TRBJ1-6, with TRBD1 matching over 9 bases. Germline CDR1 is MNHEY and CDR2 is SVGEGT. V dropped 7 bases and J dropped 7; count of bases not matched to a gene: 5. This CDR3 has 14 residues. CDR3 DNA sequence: TGTGCCAGCATACGGACAGGGGAGAATTCACCCCTCCACTTT. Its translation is CASIRTGENSPLHF.